Listed below are T cell receptor beta chains from one sample, sequenced in a study of blood T cell repertoires in COVID-19. The table came from immunoSEQ multiplex PCR; TCRdb's copy has only in-frame clones and leaves some out. This repertoire shows a few hundred thousand clones, more than 85% found once; its top ten account for 2.5% to 3.5%. Sequenced material: peripheral blood. The receptors here all came from a human donor in a cohort sampled during active COVID-19. Both conserved end residues are part of each CDR3. A D gene is named only where the DNA matches it firmly. Not all rows give a size; the values are once, few, many and, for expanded clones, a class.

V gene: TRBV18; J gene: TRBJ1-2; D gene: .; clone size: .; CDR3 DNA: TGTGCCAGCTCACCAAGGGGGACTAACTATGGCTACACCTTC; CDR3 protein: CASSPRGTNYGYTF
V gene: TRBV28; J gene: TRBJ2-7; D gene: .; clone size: once; CDR3 DNA: TGTGCCAGCAGACAAGCGGCCCCCTCCTACGAGCAGTACTTC; CDR3 protein: CASRQAAPSYEQYF
V gene: TRBV28; J gene: TRBJ1-2; D gene: .; clone size: .; CDR3 DNA: TGTGCCAGCAGTGCCCCCTGGACACTCAGGGATGGCTACACCTTC; CDR3 protein: CASSAPWTLRDGYTF
V gene: TRBV5-1; J gene: TRBJ2-2; D gene: .; clone size: once; CDR3 DNA: TGCGCCAGCAGCTATCAAAGGGGGACGAACACCGGGGAGCTGTTTTTT; CDR3 protein: CASSYQRGTNTGELFF
V gene: TRBV30; J gene: TRBJ1-2; D gene: .; clone size: .; CDR3 DNA: TGTGCCTGGAGTACGGGTGGGTTCTATGGCTACACCTTC; CDR3 protein: CAWSTGGFYGYTF
V gene: TRBV27; J gene: TRBJ2-3; D gene: .; clone size: .; CDR3 DNA: TGTGCCAGCAGTTTAATCGGGACTTTCCACCCCGGCACAGATACGCAGTATTTT; CDR3 protein: CASSLIGTFHPGTDTQYF
V gene: TRBV5-5; J gene: TRBJ1-5; D gene: .; clone size: .; CDR3 DNA: TGTGCCAGCAGAAGACATGACGATCAGCCCCAGCATTTT; CDR3 protein: CASRRHDDQPQHF
V gene: TRBV4-2; J gene: TRBJ2-7; D gene: TRBD2; clone size: .; CDR3 DNA: TGTGCCAGCAGCCAGGAGCAGGCTAGCGGGAGGCTGGACTCCTACGAGCAGTACTTC; CDR3 protein: CASSQEQASGRLDSYEQYF
V gene: TRBV9; J gene: TRBJ2-5; D gene: .; clone size: .; CDR3 DNA: TGTGCCAGCAGCCCCCACTGGGCGGGCCGGCGGGCCCAGTACTTC; CDR3 protein: CASSPHWAGRRAQYF
V gene: TRBV20-1; J gene: TRBJ1-1; D gene: .; clone size: once; CDR3 DNA: TGCAGTGCCTCTCCGGGAGCTGGGGCTTTCTTT; CDR3 protein: CSASPGAGAFF
V gene: TRBV15; J gene: TRBJ2-7; D gene: TRBD1; clone size: once; CDR3 DNA: TGTGCCACCAGCAGGGGACAGGACTACGAGCAGTACTTC; CDR3 protein: CATSRGQDYEQYF
V gene: TRBV9; J gene: TRBJ1-4; D gene: .; clone size: .; CDR3 DNA: TGTGCCAGCAGCGTACTACCCACGGACGGGAGAAATGAAAAACTGTTTTTT; CDR3 protein: CASSVLPTDGRNEKLFF
V gene: TRBV19; J gene: TRBJ1-1; D gene: .; clone size: .; CDR3 DNA: TGTGCCAGTAGTAGAGCGGGGGACACTGAAGCTTTCTTT; CDR3 protein: CASSRAGDTEAFF
V gene: TRBV27; J gene: TRBJ1-4; D gene: TRBD1; clone size: .; CDR3 DNA: TGTGCCAGCAGTCCTCGCCTCCTTCAGGGGGTTGGTGAAAAACTGTTTTTT; CDR3 protein: CASSPRLLQGVGEKLFF
V gene: TRBV5-1; J gene: TRBJ2-5; D gene: TRBD2; clone size: .; CDR3 DNA: TGCGCCAGCCCCTTACATCGACTAGCGGGAGGTGTGGAGACCCAGTACTTC; CDR3 protein: CASPLHRLAGGVETQYF